These T cell receptor beta chains were read from a single sample in a study of T cells in Graves' hyperthyroidism and ophthalmopathy. TCRdb recomputed calls from the multiplex PCR reads with MiXCR, one row per CDR3 protein. The sample has about 600,000 distinct CDR3 sequences, about a sixth seen once. Sequenced: blood. The receptors shown here come from a woman in her thirties or forties with Graves' ophthalmopathy. CDR3s include the opening cysteine and the closing phenylalanine or tryptophan. D genes are given only for firm matches. Expanded clones get a size class; other rows say once, few or many, or leave the size out.

V,J,D,size,CDR3,DNA
TRBV2,TRBJ1-2,TRBD1,many,CASMLQGQGSGYTF,TGTGCCAGCATGTTACAGGGACAGGGGTCCGGCTACACCTTC
TRBV7-9,TRBJ2-5,-,few,CASSFVGKETQYF,TGTGCCAGCAGCTTCGTTGGTAAAGAGACCCAGTACTTC
TRBV11-1,TRBJ1-1,TRBD1,many,CASSFEGTGADAFF,TGTGCCAGCAGCTTCGAGGGGACAGGGGCCGACGCTTTCTTT
TRBV28,TRBJ2-1,-,many,CASTTYNEQFF,TGTGCCAGCACCACCTACAATGAGCAGTTCTTC
TRBV7-2,TRBJ2-2,-,many,CASSLADQGPENTGELFF,TGTGCCAGCAGCTTAGCCGACCAAGGTCCGGAAAACACCGGGGAGCTGTTTTTT
TRBV7-8,TRBJ2-1,TRBD2,-,CASRGPGLAGAYEQFF,TGTGCCAGCAGGGGACCGGGACTAGCGGGGGCCTATGAGCAGTTCTTC
TRBV20-1,TRBJ1-5,-,-,CSATPGGYQPQHF,TGCAGTGCTACCCCGGGGGGATATCAGCCCCAGCATTTT
TRBV12-3/TRBV12-4,TRBJ1-3,-,-,CASSLVGAGLNTIYF,TGTGCCAGCAGTTTAGTGGGGGCAGGACTAAACACCATATATTTT
TRBV12-3/TRBV12-4,TRBJ2-1,-,many,CASSSGEASYNEQFF,TGTGCCAGCAGTTCAGGGGAGGCCTCCTACAATGAGCAGTTCTTC
TRBV6-1,TRBJ2-3,-,-,CASTPRRGSTDTQYF,TGTGCCAGCACCCCAAGGCGGGGCTCCACAGATACGCAGTATTTT
TRBV6-1,TRBJ1-2,-,few,CASSDVRGYGYTF,TGTGCCAGCAGTGACGTCAGGGGCTATGGCTACACCTTC
TRBV11-3,TRBJ2-7,-,many,CASSLWPVKLDEQYF,TGTGCCAGCAGCTTGTGGCCGGTGAAGCTTGACGAGCAGTACTTC
TRBV6-1,TRBJ2-3,-,many,CASSEASRSTDTQYF,TGTGCCAGCAGTGAAGCGAGCAGGTCCACAGATACGCAGTATTTT
TRBV4-1,TRBJ2-1,TRBD1,-,CASSQDRGTGGHEQFF,TGCGCCAGCAGCCAAGATCGCGGGACAGGGGGCCATGAGCAGTTCTTC
TRBV6-1,TRBJ1-2,TRBD1,-,CASRGDRGPGYGYTF,TGTGCCAGCAGGGGGGACAGGGGCCCAGGCTATGGCTACACCTTC
TRBV5-1,TRBJ2-7,-,-,CASSLSAGTSYEQYF,TGCGCCAGCAGCTTGAGCGCAGGGACATCCTACGAGCAGTACTTC
TRBV20-1,TRBJ1-6,TRBD1,-,CSARDVTGYAYNSPLHF,TGCAGTGCTAGAGATGTGACAGGGTACGCCTATAATTCACCCCTCCACTTT
TRBV6-2/TRBV6-3,TRBJ2-2,TRBD2,-,CASSYPRTSGGLSTGELFF,TGTGCCAGCAGTTACCCCAGGACTAGCGGGGGGCTTTCCACCGGGGAGCTGTTTTTT
TRBV30,TRBJ1-1,-,many,CAWNLGRGNTEAFF,TGTGCCTGGAACCTAGGACGGGGGAACACTGAAGCTTTCTTT
TRBV5-1,TRBJ1-2,TRBD1,few,CASRFSSGQNYGYTF,TGCGCCAGCAGATTCTCTTCGGGACAGAACTATGGCTACACCTTC
TRBV28,TRBJ2-1,-,many,CASTLLASYNEQFF,TGTGCCAGCACCCTACTAGCCTCCTACAATGAGCAGTTCTTC
TRBV3-1,TRBJ2-1,TRBD2,-,CASSQRWGRVYNEQFF,TGTGCCAGCAGCCAACGGTGGGGGAGGGTGTACAATGAGCAGTTCTTC
TRBV18,TRBJ1-2,-,many,CASSPTQRNYGYTF,TGTGCCAGCTCACCAACCCAGAGGAACTATGGCTACACCTTC
TRBV20-1,TRBJ1-4,-,few,CSAKNGGGFYNEKLFF,TGCAGTGCTAAAAATGGGGGGGGCTTCTATAATGAAAAACTGTTTTTT
TRBV4-1,TRBJ2-7,TRBD2,few,CASSQAPGLVNYEQYF,TGCGCCAGCAGCCAAGCGCCGGGACTAGTGAACTACGAGCAGTACTTC
TRBV12-3/TRBV12-4,TRBJ2-5,-,-,CASSLFSKGETQYF,TGTGCCAGCAGTTTATTCTCGAAGGGGGAGACCCAGTACTTC
TRBV30,TRBJ2-6,TRBD1,-,CAWSDGYRGAGANVLTF,TGTGCCTGGAGTGACGGCTACAGGGGTGCTGGGGCCAACGTCCTGACTTTC
TRBV6-1,TRBJ2-1,-,-,CASNPDLNYNEQFF,TGTGCCAGCAACCCCGACTTGAACTACAATGAGCAGTTCTTC
TRBV20-1,TRBJ1-1,-,few,CSASEGVVTEAFF,TGCAGTGCTAGCGAGGGGGTCGTCACTGAAGCTTTCTTT
TRBV10-3,TRBJ2-1,TRBD2,few,CAISDERDHNEQFF,TGTGCCATCAGTGACGAGCGGGACCACAATGAGCAGTTCTTC
TRBV13,TRBJ1-1,-,-,CASSLGGLGGNTEAFF,TGTGCCAGCAGCTTAGGGGGTCTAGGGGGAAACACTGAAGCTTTCTTT
TRBV20-1,TRBJ2-5,-,-,CSAREVAKETQYF,TGCAGTGCTAGAGAGGTAGCGAAAGAGACCCAGTACTTC
TRBV20-1,TRBJ2-5,-,many,CSASGVVGPQETQYF,TGCAGTGCTAGTGGCGTGGTAGGGCCACAAGAGACCCAGTACTTC
TRBV12-3/TRBV12-4,TRBJ2-2,TRBD1,many,CASSPTLGTGGSGELFF,TGTGCCAGCAGCCCGACCCTAGGGACAGGGGGGTCCGGGGAGCTGTTTTTT
TRBV5-1,TRBJ1-1,-,many,CASSLRLGGNTEAFF,TGCGCCAGCAGCTTGAGGTTAGGGGGAAACACTGAAGCTTTCTTT
TRBV3-1,TRBJ2-5,TRBD2,many,CASSHGTSGPTGETQYF,TGTGCCAGCAGCCACGGGACTAGCGGGCCAACCGGGGAGACCCAGTACTTC
TRBV5-5,TRBJ1-1,-,-,CASSWTGTQNTEAFF,TGTGCCAGCAGCTGGACCGGGACACAGAACACTGAAGCTTTCTTT
TRBV12-3/TRBV12-4,TRBJ2-7,TRBD1,many,CASKYRDRVSYEQYF,TGTGCCAGCAAATACCGCGACAGGGTCTCCTACGAGCAGTACTTC
TRBV28,TRBJ1-6,-,many,CASSGVGGTGSSYNSPLHF,TGTGCCAGCAGTGGGGTCGGGGGTACCGGCAGCTCCTATAATTCACCCCTCCACTTT
TRBV19,TRBJ2-1,TRBD1,-,CASSGTGGSEQFF,TGTGCCAGTAGTGGGACAGGGGGGAGTGAGCAGTTCTTC
TRBV11-2,TRBJ1-2,-,many,CASSLEGRTNYGYTF,TGTGCCAGCAGCTTAGAGGGCAGAACTAACTATGGCTACACCTTC
TRBV3-1,TRBJ2-3,-,many,CASSPRRSSTDTQYF,TGTGCCAGCAGCCCCCGAAGGTCTAGCACAGATACGCAGTATTTT
TRBV7-2,TRBJ2-1,TRBD2,few,CASSLVGLAVAGEQFF,TGTGCCAGCAGCTTAGTCGGACTAGCGGTAGCAGGAGAGCAGTTCTTC
TRBV20-1,TRBJ2-5,TRBD2,many,CSARGLAGIQETQYF,TGCAGTGCTAGAGGACTAGCGGGGATCCAAGAGACCCAGTACTTC
TRBV6-2/TRBV6-3,TRBJ2-1,-,few,CASCLVRGNEQFF,TGTGCCAGCTGCCTAGTGAGGGGCAATGAGCAGTTCTTC
TRBV30,TRBJ2-1,TRBD2,-,CAWSSGTSGATGQFF,TGTGCCTGGAGTTCCGGGACTAGCGGGGCGACGGGGCAGTTCTTC
TRBV5-1,TRBJ1-1,TRBD1,many,CASSSGQGRNTEAFF,TGCGCCAGCAGTTCCGGACAGGGACGGAACACTGAAGCTTTCTTT
TRBV7-2,TRBJ2-1,TRBD2,few,CASSLTSGRPYNEQFF,TGTGCCAGCAGCTTAACTAGCGGGAGACCCTACAATGAGCAGTTCTTC
TRBV5-5,TRBJ1-2,-,many,CASSLAPYEGEGYTF,TGTGCCAGCAGCTTGGCCCCTTACGAGGGGGAAGGCTACACCTTC
TRBV12-3/TRBV12-4,TRBJ2-1,-,-,CASSLRYDNEQFF,TGTGCCAGCAGTTTAAGATACGACAATGAGCAGTTCTTC
TRBV28,TRBJ1-1,-,many,CASKISDGMNTEAFF,TGTGCCAGCAAGATATCCGACGGGATGAACACTGAAGCTTTCTTT
TRBV5-1,TRBJ2-1,-,many,CASSAQGNEQFF,TGCGCCAGCAGCGCTCAGGGGAATGAGCAGTTCTTC
TRBV5-6,TRBJ1-1,TRBD1,-,CASSLITGGYTEAFF,TGTGCCAGCAGCCTGATTACAGGGGGCTATACTGAAGCTTTCTTT
TRBV6-1,TRBJ2-4,TRBD1,few,CASSSRQGGIQYF,TGTGCCAGCAGTTCACGACAGGGTGGCATTCAGTACTTC
TRBV30,TRBJ1-2,-,-,CAWSYWVNHGYTF,TGTGCCTGGAGTTACTGGGTTAACCATGGCTACACCTTC
TRBV19,TRBJ2-3,TRBD2,-,CASSPRTSGRPTDTQYF,TGTGCCAGTAGTCCTCGGACTAGCGGGAGGCCCACAGATACGCAGTATTTT
TRBV27,TRBJ2-3,-,few,CASSYLATSTDTQYF,TGTGCCAGCAGTTACCTAGCGACTAGCACAGATACGCAGTATTTT
TRBV20-1,TRBJ2-6,-,-,CSASYPNSGANVLTF,TGCAGTGCTAGCTATCCAAACTCTGGGGCCAACGTCCTGACTTTC
TRBV2,TRBJ2-4,-,few,CASRVQGAKNIQYF,TGTGCCAGCAGAGTTCAGGGGGCCAAAAACATTCAGTACTTC
TRBV5-6,TRBJ1-3,TRBD1,few,CASSLTGVSGNTIYF,TGTGCCAGCAGCTTAACAGGGGTCTCTGGAAACACCATATATTTT